This T cell receptor (beta chain) was captured by sequencing in a study of OX40 agonist ivuxolimab in advanced cancers. In terms of the full investigation: Ivuxolimab, which targeted the costimulatory receptor OX40 (CD134), was an agonistic, fully human IgG2 monoclonal antibody. Intravenous ivuxolimab was administered to patients every 2 weeks at six dose levels: 0.01, 0.1, 0.3, 1.5, 3 and 10 mg/kg. Of the roughly 51 patients in dose escalation, about 20 had hepatocellular carcinoma, about 15 had melanoma, 9 had renal cell carcinoma and 9 had head and neck cancer. The dose-escalation cohort was around 83% male with a mean age of about 54 years, ranging from about 23 to 85. Patients were allowed to have had prior anti-PD-1, anti-PD-L1 or anti-CTLA-4 therapy, and 40% of the dose-escalation patients had previously received checkpoint inhibitors. Three dose-escalation patients achieved partial responses, one with hepatocellular carcinoma and two with cutaneous melanoma. The point of sequencing TCRbeta in the periphery was to test whether ivuxolimab changed TCR sequence diversity and drove clonal T-cell expansion. The monotherapy dose-escalation portion (N ≈ 56 patients) of the phase I ivuxolimab trial is reported in the paper. Study-level results and caveats: In the 0.1-3.0 mg/kg groups, partial responders were among the patients with the lowest normalized peripheral clonal expansion, particularly in CD8+ T cells. At doses of 0.1 to 3.0 mg/kg, clonal expansion of both CD4+ and CD8+ blood T cells was observed from baseline to week 6. Which antigens the clonally expanded peripheral T cells were specific for was not determined. Low levels of normalized T-cell clonal expansion were also seen in some patients who did not respond. After ivuxolimab, CD8+ T cells had more expanded clones than CD4+ T cells on average.

Notes on this clone: Its antigen target is currently unknown. Base qualities are not provided; no much larger clone lies one nucleotide away.

From V the trimming removes 5 bases and from J it removes 4 bases, while the gene matches leave 3 bases of the junction unaccounted for. The germline V gene sets CDR1 to MNHEY and CDR2 to SVGAGI. From its cysteine to its phenylalanine, the CDR3 spans 14 amino acids. Just the 42-base CDR3 DNA is kept, in frame starting at base 1. Patients with a history of autoimmune disease or receiving systemic immunosuppression were excluded from the trial. Peripheral blood for TCR sequencing was collected from all dose cohorts at baseline, on cycle 4 day 1, and on cycle 7 day 1. The samples were taken from a phase I, first-in-human, multicenter, open-label dose-escalation trial of ivuxolimab. Adults with locally advanced or metastatic melanoma, renal cell carcinoma, hepatocellular carcinoma or head and neck squamous cell carcinoma were enrolled in the trial. Before TCR sequencing, CD4+ T cells and CD8+ T cells were sorted from peripheral blood as separate populations.

For sequencing of the TCRbeta CDR3 region, genomic DNA was extracted from the sorted cells. The immunoSEQ Assay was used to sequence the TCRbeta CDR3 regions. TCRdb provides this immuneACCESS table in a form limited to in-frame rearrangements. Some clones are lacking; in checked studies, under half of them reflect an unresolved V gene, and why the rest are absent is not known. The sample records about 9,700 clones, around 80% of which are singletons. The top ten clones comprise over 25% of the sample. The rearranged segments are TRBV6-5 and TRBJ1-4; the junction holds 8 bases that match TRBD1. The source was CD4+ or CD8+ T cells sorted from blood, collected in a trial of the OX40 agonist ivuxolimab. The clonotype was recovered from an adult with an advanced solid tumor such as melanoma, head and neck, liver or kidney cancer. The CDR3 is CASSEGQGNEKLFF. The bases read TGTGCCAGCAGTGAAGGACAGGGTAATGAAAAACTGTTTTTT.